Listed below are T cell receptor beta chains from one sample, sequenced in a study of shared clonotypes between healthy human individuals. Assay used: immunoSEQ multiplex PCR; TCRdb lists only in-frame clones, some missing. This table has 2 million to 2.5 million clones, about nine tenths appearing once. The specimen sequenced was naive CD4+ T cells from PBMCs. Source of these receptors: a young man in good health. Some clones in this sample may be carry-over from other donors' samples. The CDR3 runs from the conserved cysteine through the conserved F or W. The D gene is left open where the match is weak.

V: TRBV9
D: NA
J: TRBJ2-4
CDR3: CASSVSQTGSKGVGKNIQYF

V: TRBV20-1
D: NA
J: TRBJ1-2
CDR3: CSARRGLGYTF

V: TRBV28
D: TRBD1
J: TRBJ1-2
CDR3: CASQTNLLQGDGYTF

V: TRBV6-1
D: TRBD2
J: TRBJ2-7
CDR3: CAGLAGNSYEQYF

V: TRBV29-1
D: TRBD2
J: TRBJ2-7
CDR3: CSVVSSQTLAEPYEQYF

V: TRBV9
D: NA
J: TRBJ2-5
CDR3: CASSATGTAQETQYF

V: TRBV7-2
D: NA
J: TRBJ2-1
CDR3: CASSPYAGNYNEQFF

V: TRBV30
D: TRBD2
J: TRBJ2-7
CDR3: CAWSGRRLAGNYEQYF

V: TRBV4-1
D: NA
J: TRBJ1-2
CDR3: CASSQTRSGGYTF

V: TRBV7-3
D: NA
J: TRBJ2-1
CDR3: CASSLTPSGYEQFF

V: TRBV7-2
D: NA
J: TRBJ1-1
CDR3: CASSPVLRTEAFF

V: TRBV6-5
D: NA
J: TRBJ1-1
CDR3: CASSYGQGTEAFF

V: TRBV28
D: NA
J: TRBJ1-2
CDR3: CASIPAPGTGSANYGYTF

V: TRBV27
D: NA
J: TRBJ2-6
CDR3: CASSPSHGRAGANVLTF

V: TRBV5-6
D: NA
J: TRBJ2-3
CDR3: CASSLGGLAGTDTQYF

V: TRBV18
D: NA
J: TRBJ1-2
CDR3: CASSPPGWGANYGYTF

V: TRBV9
D: TRBD1
J: TRBJ2-7
CDR3: CASSVRTGLSIYEQYF